This T cell receptor beta chain comes out of a study of T cells in Graves' hyperthyroidism and ophthalmopathy (dated by TCRdb to the late 2010s). Regarding the study in general: Peripheral blood was collected at initial diagnosis, before any treatment. To identify distinguishing TCR V-J signatures, a discovery cohort of roughly 100 patients was used, comprising approximately 40 with Graves' ophthalmopathy and around 57 with stable Graves' hyperthyroidism. Prospective prediction of ophthalmopathy was tested in an independent validation cohort consisting of fewer than 20 hyperthyroidism patients and some 17 patients who later progressed to ophthalmopathy. For training and testing, the approximately 97 patients in the discovery cohort were randomly divided in a 7:3 ratio. In addition, the study compared T-cell repertoires in thyroid tissue and in blood from several Graves' hyperthyroidism patients. Following sampling, methimazole starting at 30 mg daily was given to hyperthyroidism patients, and high-dose intravenous methylprednisolone was given to ophthalmopathy patients. The paper reports TCR Vbeta CDR3 sequencing of approximately 140 peripheral blood samples: approximately 41 ophthalmopathy, under 80 hyperthyroidism and around 17 progressor patients. The paper as a whole reports these results and caveats: Ophthalmopathy was separated from stable hyperthyroidism by a 13 V-J signature model, with approximately 85% sensitivity and about 81% specificity obtained in cross-validation and 80%/75% obtained in testing. In validation, the model predicted progression to ophthalmopathy a median of approximately 6.3 months before onset, with 70% to 71% sensitivity and just under 75% specificity. Sample size was not statistically predetermined, and blinding of investigators to group allocation was not performed. Most expanded thyroid clonotypes (frequency above 0.001) were also detected in blood, suggesting blood repertoires may reflect thyroid immune responses.

For CDR1 and CDR2, the germline V gene lists KGHSH and LQKENI. The germline V and J ends show losses of 4 bases and 6 bases respectively, and no gene match explains 13 bases of the junction. There are 16 amino acids in the CDR3, from cysteine to phenylalanine inclusive. Here the CDR3 DNA is all that survives: 48 bases in frame from base 1. For this clonotype: Its antigen is unknown. The input lacks base qualities; no much larger clone sits a single base away.

The TCR beta CDR3 regions were amplified from the RNA transcripts. The first round of RT-PCR for the TCR CDR3 was performed with the HTBI primer set and the Qiagen OneStep RT-PCR kit. Libraries were constructed in a second round of multiplex PCR, after which size selection and purification were performed. Libraries were sequenced paired-end with 100 bp reads on an Illumina HiSeq2000. From the authors' description of their analysis: SOAPnuke was used to process the raw data, throwing out any read that contained adapters or uncalled bases, had a mean Phred below 15, or lacked an exact constant-primer or identifier match. COPE v1.2.5 was used to merge the high-quality paired reads, and each unique nucleotide sequence was defined as a clonotype. MiTCR v1.1 was used to align clonotypes to the IMGT TRBV, TRBD and TRBJ reference segments. Analysis was restricted to V-J combinations with a frequency above 0.0001, which covered 98% to 99.2% of repertoires. A TCS score was defined as the ratio of F50 (clonal expansion) to E x V (chaos), with BLOSUM62-based TCRdist applied between CDR3 peptides within each V-J. Welch's t-statistics and random forest reduced fewer than 550 V-J features to 13, which were used in a naive Bayes classifier (R e1071). TCRdb trimmed the raw reads at Q25, called clones with MiXCR and kept productive beta chains. Every distinct CDR3 protein forms one entry, paired with its most common genes and DNA. TCRdb assigned the V and J calls; the authors' analysis was not used. Counted in this sample were a few hundred thousand distinct CDR3 sequences; over 11% of them appeared once. The ten largest clones capture around 5.4% of the sample.

Hyperthyroidism patients were newly diagnosed, with disease duration under 2 months, and aged 18 to 65 years. Patients with uncontrolled infections, other autoimmune diseases, pregnancy or lactation were excluded. Diagnoses relied on clinical symptoms, serum thyroxine and TRAb, thyroid ultrasound and orbital computed tomography. Blood from progressor patients was collected at the time of first diagnosis with hyperthyroidism, before any ophthalmopathy symptoms had appeared. Ficoll-Paque density gradient centrifugation was used to isolate PBMCs from approximately 10 ml of fresh peripheral blood. Progressor patients were first diagnosed with Graves' hyperthyroidism and then developed ophthalmopathy during follow-up. Trizol reagent was used to extract total RNA, and RNA quality was then checked on an Agilent 2100 Bioanalyzer.

This receptor was identified in a woman in her twenties or thirties with Graves' hyperthyroidism that later progressed to Graves' ophthalmopathy. The chain joins TRBV18 to TRBJ2-7; 9 bases in the junction line up with TRBD1. The specimen was blood. The CDR3 reads as follows: CASSRNVQGQGGEQYF. The base sequence is TGTGCCAGCTCACGAAACGTCCAGGGACAGGGAGGCGAGCAGTACTTC.